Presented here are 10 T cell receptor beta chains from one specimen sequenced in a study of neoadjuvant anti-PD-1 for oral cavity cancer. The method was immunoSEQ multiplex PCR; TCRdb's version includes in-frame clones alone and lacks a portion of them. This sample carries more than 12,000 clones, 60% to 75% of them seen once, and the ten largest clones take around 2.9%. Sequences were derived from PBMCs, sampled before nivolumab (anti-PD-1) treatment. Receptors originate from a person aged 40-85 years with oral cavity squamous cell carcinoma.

CDR3 bases: TGTGCCAGCAGTTTTAGGACCAACTACGAGCAGTACTTC. Translating gives CASSFRTNYEQYF. The chain employs TRBV27 and TRBJ2-7; no definite D call. Germline CDR1 is MNHEY and CDR2 is SMNVEV (reference sequence). The length of the CDR3 is 13 residues. Trimming left V 3 bases short and J 3 bases short, with 9 bases between.

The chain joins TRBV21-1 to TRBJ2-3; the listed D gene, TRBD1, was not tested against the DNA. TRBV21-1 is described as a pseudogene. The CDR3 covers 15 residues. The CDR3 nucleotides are TGTGCCAGCAGCAAGAGACACAGAAGCACAGATACGCAGTATTTT. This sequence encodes CASSKRHRSTDTQYF.

The CDR3 region is CASSINGYHTDTQYF. For the CDR3, the DNA is TGTGCCAGTAGTATTAACGGGTATCACACAGATACGCAGTATTTT. This chain uses TRBV19 with TRBJ2-3; unclear D gene. CDR1 is LNHDA, CDR2 SQIVND, per germline (reference sequence). Trimming removed 3 bases at V and 2 bases at J, with 12 bases between. CDR3 size: 15 residues.

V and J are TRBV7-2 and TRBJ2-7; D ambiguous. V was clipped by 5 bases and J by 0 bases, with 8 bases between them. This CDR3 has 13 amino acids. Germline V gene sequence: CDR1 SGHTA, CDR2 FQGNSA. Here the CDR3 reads CASSRRSSYEQYF. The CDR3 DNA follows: TGTGCCAGCAGCCGCCGTAGCTCCTACGAGCAGTACTTC.

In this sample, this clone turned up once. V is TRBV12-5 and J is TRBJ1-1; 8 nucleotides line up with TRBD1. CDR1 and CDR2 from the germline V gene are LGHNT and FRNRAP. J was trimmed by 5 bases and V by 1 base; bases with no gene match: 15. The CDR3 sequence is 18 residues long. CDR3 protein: CASGLAGTGGVLRTEAFF. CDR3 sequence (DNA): TGTGCTAGTGGTTTGGCAGGGACAGGAGGGGTTTTGAGGACTGAAGCTTTCTTT.

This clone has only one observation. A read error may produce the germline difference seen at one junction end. The CDR3 reads CTSSPRGHRGETQYF. The CDR3 DNA follows: TGTACCAGCAGCCCCCGGGGGCATCGGGGAGAGACCCAGTACTTC. This chain connects TRBV9 to TRBJ2-5, with D perhaps given as TRBD1 or TRBD2 (6 bases each). Germline CDR1 and CDR2: SGDLS and YYNGEE. The CDR3 covers 15 residues.

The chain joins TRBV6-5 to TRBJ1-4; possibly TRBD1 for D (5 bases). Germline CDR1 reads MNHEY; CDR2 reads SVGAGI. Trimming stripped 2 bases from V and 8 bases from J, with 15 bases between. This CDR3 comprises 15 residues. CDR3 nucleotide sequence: TGTGCCAGCAGTTACAGAGGGGCAGGAGGAGAAAAACTGTTTTTT. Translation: CASSYRGAGGEKLFF.

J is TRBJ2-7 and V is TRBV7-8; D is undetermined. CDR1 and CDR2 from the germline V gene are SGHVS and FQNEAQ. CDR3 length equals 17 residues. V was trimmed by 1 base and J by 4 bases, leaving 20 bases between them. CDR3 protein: CASSLVILPGLPYEQYF. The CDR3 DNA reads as TGTGCCAGCAGCTTAGTAATACTGCCGGGCCTACCATACGAGCAGTACTTC.

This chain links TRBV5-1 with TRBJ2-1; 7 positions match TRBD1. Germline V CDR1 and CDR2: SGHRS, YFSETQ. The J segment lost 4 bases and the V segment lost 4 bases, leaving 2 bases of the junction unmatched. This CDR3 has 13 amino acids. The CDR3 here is CASSEQGYNEQFF. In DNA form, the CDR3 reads TGCGCCAGCAGCGAACAGGGGTACAATGAGCAGTTCTTC.

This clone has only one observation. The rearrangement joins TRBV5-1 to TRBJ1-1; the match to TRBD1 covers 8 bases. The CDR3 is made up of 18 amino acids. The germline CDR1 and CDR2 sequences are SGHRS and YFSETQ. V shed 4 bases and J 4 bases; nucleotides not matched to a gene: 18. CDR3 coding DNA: TGCGCCAGCAGCGGCCCTCGGGGACAGGTCTCCACGGGCACTGAAGCTTTCTTT. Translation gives CASSGPRGQVSTGTEAFF.